This TCR beta chain was documented in a study of vaccination and CD4 T cells after COVID-19. In the study overall: Overlapping SARS-CoV-2, HCoV-NL63, HCoV-OC43 and HCoV-229E spike peptides were used to stimulate cells.

Regarding this clonotype: The antigen remains undetermined.

Cultured CD4+ T-cell DNA underwent Oncomine TCR Beta short-read sequencing. CD4+ T cells were cultured, and genomic DNA was extracted from them. TCRdb analysed the PCR reads with MiXCR anew, one entry per CDR3 protein. This table holds approximately 9,500 distinct CDR3 sequences, 44% found once. Described treatment: approximately 9-day PBMC culture with coronavirus spike peptide pools or control peptides (ViraFEST assay). It was before the COVID-19 pandemic (2011-2018) that the unexposed donor's CD4+ T cells were collected. ViraFEST relied on peptide pools to expand antigen-specific T cells; the TCRs were sequenced afterward. The CDR3 length is 14 residues. V was trimmed by 4 bases and J by 5 bases, leaving 15 bases between them. The germline CDR1 and CDR2 sequences are SGHNT and YYREEE (reference sequence).

This chain connects TRBV5-4 to TRBJ1-2, with D perhaps matching TRBD1 (5 bases). The material sequenced was CD4+ T cells from blood, cultured in vitro. This sequence was found in a human donor in good health. The DNA for the CDR3 is TGTGCCAGCAGCCCGGGACTGGAGATGTATGGCTACACCTTC. Amino acids: CASSPGLEMYGYTF.